What follows are 8 T cell receptor beta chains derived from one specimen sequenced in a study of regulatory T cells in long-lasting Graves disease. Time point in this sample: newly diagnosed GD, antithyroid drugs for less than 3 months. From RNA extracted from PBMCs, the TCR library was made. Relying on iRepertoire HTBI primers and Arm-PCR of CDR3 regions, the team built TCR beta libraries. Using its own MiXCR run on the multiplex PCR reads, TCRdb lists one record per CDR3 protein. The sample has roughly 420,000 distinct CDR3 sequences, about a sixth seen once. These data are also associated with another study on T cells in Graves' hyperthyroidism and ophthalmopathy.

The sample was peripheral blood mononuclear cells (PBMCs), taken at new diagnosis, from a patient treated with antithyroid drugs. Receptor source: a woman aged 18-29 years with Graves disease.

In regard to this clonotype: One base away lies a much larger clone, so this may be a sequencing read error. This chain uses TRBV3-1 with TRBJ2-5; 10 positions agree with TRBD2. The germline V gene encodes CDR1 LGHDT and CDR2 YNNKEL (reference sequence). The CDR3 length is 15 residues. The CDR3 loop reads CASCQSLAGEETQYF. The CDR3 DNA reads as TGTGCCAGCTGCCAATCTCTAGCGGGGGAGGAGACCCAGTACTTC.

The sample holds many counts of this clonotype. The chain couples TRBV7-2 to TRBJ1-4; perhaps TRBD1 as D (5 bases). Between the trimmed V and J ends, which lost 0 bases and 8 bases, there was a span of 13 bases. CDR3 length equals 15 residues. Germline-derived CDR1 and CDR2 are SGHTA and FQGNSA. CDR3 loop: CASSLASGMREKLFF. In DNA, the CDR3 is TGTGCCAGCAGCTTAGCCTCAGGGATGAGGGAAAAACTGTTTTTT.

A few counts support this clonotype. The V gene is TRBV7-9, the J gene TRBJ1-1; no clear D gene. Germline V gene data show CDR1 as SEHNR and CDR2 as FQNEAQ (reference sequence). Trimming stripped 7 bases from V and 3 bases from J, with 15 bases between. The CDR3 consists of 14 residues. The CDR3 DNA reads TGTGCCAGCAATCTAGGAGGAGTGGACACTGAAGCTTTCTTT. Protein sequence: CASNLGGVDTEAFF.

This chain uses TRBV7-2 with TRBJ2-1; D ambiguous. Germline CDR1 SGHTA, CDR2 FQGNSA. The CDR3 is 12 residues long. Trimming cost V 3 bases and J 8 bases, with 8 bases left between them. CDR3 sequence: CASSFFGYEQFF. The CDR3 DNA sequence: TGTGCCAGCAGCTTTTTCGGCTATGAGCAGTTCTTC.

V is TRBV5-4 and J is TRBJ2-1; no definite D call. Per the germline V gene, CDR1 is SGHNT and CDR2 is YYREEE (reference sequence). Trimming removed 4 bases at V and 4 bases at J, with 15 bases between. CDR3 length: 15 residues. CDR3 nucleotide sequence: TGTGCCAGCAGCCGCCTGGCTATCGGTTACAATGAGCAGTTCTTC. This sequence encodes CASSRLAIGYNEQFF.

This clonotype was recorded at least ten times. The chain joins TRBV28 to TRBJ1-1; tentative D call: TRBD1 (6 bases). Looked up from germline, CDR1 is MDHEN and CDR2 is SYDVKM. The ends were cut back, 8 bases at V and 4 bases at J, with 11 bases in the middle. This CDR3 is 12 amino acids long. CDR3 in amino acids: CASRTGITEAFF. The CDR3 coding sequence is TGTGCCAGCCGTACAGGGATCACTGAAGCTTTCTTT.

This clonotype came up many times. The V call is TRBV27, the J call TRBJ2-5, with 8 bases lining up with TRBD1. Trimming cost V 3 bases and J 5 bases; bases outside gene matches: 2. Germline CDR1 MNHEY, CDR2 SMNVEV (reference sequence). This CDR3 has 13 amino acids. The CDR3, as DNA: TGTGCCAGCAGTTTGACAGGGGTGGAGACCCAGTACTTC. Translated, it gives CASSLTGVETQYF.

This clonotype has ten or more counts. The chain links TRBV28 to TRBJ1-2, with 11 bases identical to TRBD1. The V segment lost 8 bases and the J segment 4 bases; nucleotides outside the gene matches: 12. In germline, CDR1 is MDHEN, CDR2 SYDVKM. The CDR3 totals 16 residues. The chain's CDR3 is CASAGTGGDPSYGYTF. The CDR3 DNA reads as TGTGCCAGCGCCGGGACAGGGGGGGACCCGTCCTATGGCTACACCTTC.